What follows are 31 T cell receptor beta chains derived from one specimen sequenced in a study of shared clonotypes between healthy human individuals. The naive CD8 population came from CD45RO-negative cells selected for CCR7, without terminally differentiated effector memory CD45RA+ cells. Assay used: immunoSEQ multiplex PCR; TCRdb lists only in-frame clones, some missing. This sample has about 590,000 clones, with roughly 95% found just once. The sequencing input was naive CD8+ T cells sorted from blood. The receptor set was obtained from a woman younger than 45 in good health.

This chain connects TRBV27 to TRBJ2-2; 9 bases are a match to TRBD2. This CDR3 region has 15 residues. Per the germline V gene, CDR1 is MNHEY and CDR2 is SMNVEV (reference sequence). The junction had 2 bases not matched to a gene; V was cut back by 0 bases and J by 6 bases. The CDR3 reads CASSLSAGGPGELFF. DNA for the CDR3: TGTGCCAGCAGTTTATCAGCGGGAGGCCCCGGGGAGCTGTTTTTT.

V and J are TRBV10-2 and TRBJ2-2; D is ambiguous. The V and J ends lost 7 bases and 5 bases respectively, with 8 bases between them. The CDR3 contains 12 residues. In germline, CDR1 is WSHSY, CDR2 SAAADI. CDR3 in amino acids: CASTAETGELFF. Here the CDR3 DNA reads TGCGCCAGCACGGCCGAAACCGGGGAGCTGTTTTTT.

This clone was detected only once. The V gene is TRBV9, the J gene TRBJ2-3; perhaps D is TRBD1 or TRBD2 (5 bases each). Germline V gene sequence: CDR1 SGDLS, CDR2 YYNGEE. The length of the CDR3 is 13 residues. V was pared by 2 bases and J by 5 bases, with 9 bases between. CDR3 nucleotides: TGTGCCAGCAGCGTTGGGGGTGTAGATACGCAGTATTTT. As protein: CASSVGGVDTQYF.

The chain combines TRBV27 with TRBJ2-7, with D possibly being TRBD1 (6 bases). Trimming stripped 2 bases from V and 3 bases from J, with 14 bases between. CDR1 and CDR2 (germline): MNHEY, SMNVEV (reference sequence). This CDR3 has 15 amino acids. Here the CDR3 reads CASSLTMDSRYEQYF. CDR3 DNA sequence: TGTGCCAGCAGTTTAACTATGGACAGTCGCTACGAGCAGTACTTC.

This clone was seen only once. The CDR3 nucleotides are TGTGCCAGTAGTCTCGACAGGGGACTCAATATAGCAAGTCAGCCCCAGCATTTT. This gives the protein CASSLDRGLNIASQPQHF. This chain connects TRBV19 to TRBJ1-5; 8 nucleotides line up with TRBD1. From germline, CDR1 is LNHDA and CDR2 SQIVND (reference sequence). V shed 5 bases, J shed 6 bases, and the junction held 18 bases outside the gene matches. CDR3 size: 18 residues.

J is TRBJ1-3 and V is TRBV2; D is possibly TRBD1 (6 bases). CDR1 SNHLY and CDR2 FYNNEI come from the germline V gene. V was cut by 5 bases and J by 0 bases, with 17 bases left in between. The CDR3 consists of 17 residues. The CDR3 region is CASSPDRDTISGNTIYF. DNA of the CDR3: TGTGCCAGCAGTCCGGATCGGGACACAATCTCTGGAAACACCATATATTTT. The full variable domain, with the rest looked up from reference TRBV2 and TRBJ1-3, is EPEVTQTPSHQVTQMGQEVILRCVPISNHLYFYWYRQILGQKVEFLVSFYNNEISEKSEIFDDQFSVERPDGSNFTLKIRSTKLEDSAMYFCASSPDRDTISGNTIYFGEGSWLTVV.

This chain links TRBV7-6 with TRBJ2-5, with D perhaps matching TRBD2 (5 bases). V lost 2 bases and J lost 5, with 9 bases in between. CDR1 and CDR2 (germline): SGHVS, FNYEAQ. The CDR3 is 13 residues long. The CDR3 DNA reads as TGTGCCAGCAGCTTAATGAGGGCGGAGACCCAGTACTTC. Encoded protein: CASSLMRAETQYF.

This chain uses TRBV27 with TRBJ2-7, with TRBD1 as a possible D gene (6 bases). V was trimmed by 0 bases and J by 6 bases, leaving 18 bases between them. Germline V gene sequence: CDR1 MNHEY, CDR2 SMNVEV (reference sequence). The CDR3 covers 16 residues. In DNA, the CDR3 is TGTGCCAGCAGTTTATCCCGGACAGTCCTAGGCTCCGAGCAGTACTTC. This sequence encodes CASSLSRTVLGSEQYF.

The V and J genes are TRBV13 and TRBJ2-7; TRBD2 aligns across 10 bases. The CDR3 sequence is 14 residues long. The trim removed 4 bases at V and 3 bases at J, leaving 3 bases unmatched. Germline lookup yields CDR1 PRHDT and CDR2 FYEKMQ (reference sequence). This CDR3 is CASSSGTSDYEQYF. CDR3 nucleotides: TGTGCCAGCAGCTCCGGGACTAGCGACTACGAGCAGTACTTC.

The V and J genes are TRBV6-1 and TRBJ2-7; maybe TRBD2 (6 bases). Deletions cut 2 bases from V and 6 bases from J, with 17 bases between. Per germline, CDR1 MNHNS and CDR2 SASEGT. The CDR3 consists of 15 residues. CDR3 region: CASSEKAGRPGEQYF. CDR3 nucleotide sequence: TGTGCCAGCAGTGAAAAGGCGGGAAGGCCCGGCGAGCAGTACTTC.

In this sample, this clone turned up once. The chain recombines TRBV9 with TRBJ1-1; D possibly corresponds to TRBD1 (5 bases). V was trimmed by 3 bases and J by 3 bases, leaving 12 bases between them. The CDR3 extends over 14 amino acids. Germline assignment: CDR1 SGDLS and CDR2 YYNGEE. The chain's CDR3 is CASSAQGGYTEAFF. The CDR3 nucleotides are TGTGCCAGCAGCGCCCAGGGTGGATACACTGAAGCTTTCTTT.

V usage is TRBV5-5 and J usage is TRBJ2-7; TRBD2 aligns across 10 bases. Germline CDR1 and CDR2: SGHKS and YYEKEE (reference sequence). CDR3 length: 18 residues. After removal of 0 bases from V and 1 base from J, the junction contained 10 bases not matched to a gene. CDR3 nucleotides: TGTGCCAGCAGCTTGGTGGCTAGCGGGAGCGGGATTTCCTACGAGCAGTACTTC. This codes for CASSLVASGSGISYEQYF. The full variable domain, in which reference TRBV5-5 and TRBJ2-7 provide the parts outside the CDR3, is DAGVTQSPTHLIKTRGQQVTLRCSPISGHKSVSWYQQVLGQGPQFIFQYYEKEERGRGNFPDRFSARQFPNYSSELNVNALLLGDSALYLCASSLVASGSGISYEQYFGPGTRLTVT.

CDR3 loop: CASEPTGTPYGYTF. Here the CDR3 DNA reads TGTGCCAGCGAACCGACAGGGACCCCCTATGGCTACACCTTC. The V and J genes are TRBV19 and TRBJ1-2; TRBD1 matches 7 bases. This CDR3 has 14 amino acids. Losses at the gene ends were 9 bases for V and 4 bases for J; bases not matched to a gene: 11. Germline lookup yields CDR1 LNHDA and CDR2 SQIVND (reference sequence).

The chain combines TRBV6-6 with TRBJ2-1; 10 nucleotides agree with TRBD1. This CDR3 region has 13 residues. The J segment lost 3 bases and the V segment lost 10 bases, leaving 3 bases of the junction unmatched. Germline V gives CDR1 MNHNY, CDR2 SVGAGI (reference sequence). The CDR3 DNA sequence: TGTGCCACCGGGACAGGGGACTACAATGAGCAGTTCTTC. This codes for CATGTGDYNEQFF.

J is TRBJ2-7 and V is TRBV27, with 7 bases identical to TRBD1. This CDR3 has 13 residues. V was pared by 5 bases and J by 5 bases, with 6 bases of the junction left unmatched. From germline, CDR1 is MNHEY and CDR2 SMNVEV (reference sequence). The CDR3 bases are TGTGCCAGCAGTCCAGGGGGTCTCAACGAGCAGTACTTC. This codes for CASSPGGLNEQYF.

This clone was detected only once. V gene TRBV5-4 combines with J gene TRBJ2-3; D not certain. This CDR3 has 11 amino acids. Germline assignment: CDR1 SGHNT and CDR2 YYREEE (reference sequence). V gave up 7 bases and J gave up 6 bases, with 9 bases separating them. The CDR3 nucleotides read TGTGCCAGCGCGACGCAGGATACGCAGTATTTT. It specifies CASATQDTQYF.

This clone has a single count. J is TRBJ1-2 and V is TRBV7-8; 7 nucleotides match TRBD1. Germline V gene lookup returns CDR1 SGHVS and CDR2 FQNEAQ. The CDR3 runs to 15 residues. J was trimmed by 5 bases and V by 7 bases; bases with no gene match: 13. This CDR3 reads CASTNGQGEGYGYTF. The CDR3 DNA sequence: TGTGCCAGCACAAACGGGCAGGGGGAAGGATATGGCTACACCTTC.

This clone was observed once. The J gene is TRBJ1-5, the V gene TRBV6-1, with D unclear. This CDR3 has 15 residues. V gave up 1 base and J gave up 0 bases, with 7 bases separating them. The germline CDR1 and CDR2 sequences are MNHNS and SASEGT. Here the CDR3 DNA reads TGTGCCAGCAGTGAAGGGGGTTCTAGCAATCAGCCCCAGCATTTT. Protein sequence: CASSEGGSSNQPQHF.

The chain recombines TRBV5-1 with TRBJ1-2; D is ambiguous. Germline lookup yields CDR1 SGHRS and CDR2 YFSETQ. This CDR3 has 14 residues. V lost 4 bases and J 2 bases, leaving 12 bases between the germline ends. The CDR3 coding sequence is TGCGCCAGCAGCGGCCCCTCAGAGAACTATGGCTACACCTTC. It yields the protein CASSGPSENYGYTF.

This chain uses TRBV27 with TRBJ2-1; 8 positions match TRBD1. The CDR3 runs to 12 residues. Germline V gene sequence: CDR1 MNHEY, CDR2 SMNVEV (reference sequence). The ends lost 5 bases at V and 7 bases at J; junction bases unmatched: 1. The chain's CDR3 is CASSHRGNEQFF. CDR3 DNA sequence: TGTGCCAGCAGTCACAGGGGGAATGAGCAGTTCTTC.

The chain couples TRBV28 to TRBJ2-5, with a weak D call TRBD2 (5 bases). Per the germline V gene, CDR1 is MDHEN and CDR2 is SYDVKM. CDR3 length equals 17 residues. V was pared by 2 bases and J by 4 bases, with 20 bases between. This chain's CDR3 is CASSLIRAGPRGETQYF. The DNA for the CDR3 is TGTGCCAGCAGTTTAATACGGGCTGGCCCCCGGGGAGAGACCCAGTACTTC.

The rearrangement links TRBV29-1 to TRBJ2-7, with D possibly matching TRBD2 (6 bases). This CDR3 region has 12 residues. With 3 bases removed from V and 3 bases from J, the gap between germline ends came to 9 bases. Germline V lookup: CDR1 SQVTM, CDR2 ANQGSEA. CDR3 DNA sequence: TGCAGCGTTGAGGCCGGGAGCTACGAGCAGTACTTC. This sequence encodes CSVEAGSYEQYF.

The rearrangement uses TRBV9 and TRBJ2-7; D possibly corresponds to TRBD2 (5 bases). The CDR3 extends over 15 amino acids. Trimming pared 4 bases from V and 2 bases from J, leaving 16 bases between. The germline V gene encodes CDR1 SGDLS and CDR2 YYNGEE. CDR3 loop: CASSPPRGRPYEQYF. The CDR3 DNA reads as TGTGCCAGCAGCCCGCCCCGTGGGAGACCCTACGAGCAGTACTTC.

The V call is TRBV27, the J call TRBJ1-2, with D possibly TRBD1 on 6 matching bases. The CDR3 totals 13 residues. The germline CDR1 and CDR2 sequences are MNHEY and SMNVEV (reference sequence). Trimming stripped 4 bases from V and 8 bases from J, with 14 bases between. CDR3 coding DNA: TGTGCCAGCAGTTGGAAAGGGGGGGAGGGCTACACCTTC. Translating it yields CASSWKGGEGYTF.

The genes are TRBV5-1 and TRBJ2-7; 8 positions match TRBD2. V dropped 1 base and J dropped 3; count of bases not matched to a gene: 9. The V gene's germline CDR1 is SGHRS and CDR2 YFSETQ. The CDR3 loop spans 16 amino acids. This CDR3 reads CASSLRRAGASYEQYF. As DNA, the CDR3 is TGCGCCAGCAGCTTGAGGAGAGCGGGAGCAAGCTACGAGCAGTACTTC. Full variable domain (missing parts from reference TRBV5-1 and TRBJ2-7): KAGVTQTPRYLIKTRGQQVTLSCSPISGHRSVSWYQQTPGQGLQFLFEYFSETQRNKGNFPGRFSGRQFSNSRSEMNVSTLELGDSALYLCASSLRRAGASYEQYFGPGTRLTVT.

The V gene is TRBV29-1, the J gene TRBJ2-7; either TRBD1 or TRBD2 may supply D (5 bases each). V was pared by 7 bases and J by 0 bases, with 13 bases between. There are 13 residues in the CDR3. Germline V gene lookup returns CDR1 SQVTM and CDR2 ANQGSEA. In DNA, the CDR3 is TGCAGCGCGTGGACCGGGGCCTCCTACGAGCAGTACTTC. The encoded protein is CSAWTGASYEQYF.

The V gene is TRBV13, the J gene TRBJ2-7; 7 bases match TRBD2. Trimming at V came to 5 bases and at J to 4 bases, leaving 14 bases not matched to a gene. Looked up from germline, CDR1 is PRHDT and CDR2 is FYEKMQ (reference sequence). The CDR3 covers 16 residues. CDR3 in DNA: TGTGCCAGCAGCCTCCACCCGAGGGAGGGCCGGTACGAGCAGTACTTC. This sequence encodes CASSLHPREGRYEQYF.

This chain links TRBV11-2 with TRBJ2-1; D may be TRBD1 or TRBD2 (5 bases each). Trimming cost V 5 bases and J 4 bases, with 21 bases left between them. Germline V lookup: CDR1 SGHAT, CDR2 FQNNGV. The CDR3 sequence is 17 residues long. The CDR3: CASSPIGTATRYNEQFF. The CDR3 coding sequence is TGTGCCAGCAGCCCGATAGGGACCGCAACAAGGTACAATGAGCAGTTCTTC.

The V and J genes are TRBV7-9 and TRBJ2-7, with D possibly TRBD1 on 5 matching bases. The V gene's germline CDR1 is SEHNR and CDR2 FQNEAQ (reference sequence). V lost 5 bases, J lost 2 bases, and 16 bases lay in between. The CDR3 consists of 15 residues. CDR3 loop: CASSPPWGTPYEQYF. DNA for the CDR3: TGTGCCAGCAGCCCCCCCTGGGGCACTCCCTACGAGCAGTACTTC.

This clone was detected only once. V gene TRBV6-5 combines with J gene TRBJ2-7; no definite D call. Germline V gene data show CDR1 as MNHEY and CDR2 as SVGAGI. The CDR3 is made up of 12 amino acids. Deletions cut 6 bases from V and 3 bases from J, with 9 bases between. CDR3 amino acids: CASSEPGYEQYF. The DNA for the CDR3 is TGTGCCAGCAGCGAGCCAGGCTACGAGCAGTACTTC.

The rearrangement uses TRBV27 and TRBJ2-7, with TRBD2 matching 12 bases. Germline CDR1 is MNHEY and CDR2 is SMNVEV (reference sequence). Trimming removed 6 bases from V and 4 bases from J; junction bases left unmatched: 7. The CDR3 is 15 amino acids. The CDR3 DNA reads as TGTGCCAGCAGGCGTAGGACTAGCGGGACTTACGAGCAGTACTTC. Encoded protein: CASRRRTSGTYEQYF.